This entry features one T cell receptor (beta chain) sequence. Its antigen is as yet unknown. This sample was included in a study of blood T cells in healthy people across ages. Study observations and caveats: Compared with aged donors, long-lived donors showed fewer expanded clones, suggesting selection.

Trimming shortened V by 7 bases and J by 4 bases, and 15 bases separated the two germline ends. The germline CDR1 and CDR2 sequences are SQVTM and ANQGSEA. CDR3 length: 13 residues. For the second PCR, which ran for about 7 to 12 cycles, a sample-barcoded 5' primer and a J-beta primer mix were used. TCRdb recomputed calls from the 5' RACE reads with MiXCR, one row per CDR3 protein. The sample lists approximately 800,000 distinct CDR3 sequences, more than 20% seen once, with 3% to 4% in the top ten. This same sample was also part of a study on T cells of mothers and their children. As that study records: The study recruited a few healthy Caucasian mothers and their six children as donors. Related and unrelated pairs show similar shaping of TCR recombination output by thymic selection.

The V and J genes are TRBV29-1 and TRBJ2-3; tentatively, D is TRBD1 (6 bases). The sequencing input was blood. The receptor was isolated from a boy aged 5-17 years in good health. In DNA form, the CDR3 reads TGCAGCGGGCAACAGGGATCCCCAGATACGCAGTATTTT. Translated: CSGQQGSPDTQYF.